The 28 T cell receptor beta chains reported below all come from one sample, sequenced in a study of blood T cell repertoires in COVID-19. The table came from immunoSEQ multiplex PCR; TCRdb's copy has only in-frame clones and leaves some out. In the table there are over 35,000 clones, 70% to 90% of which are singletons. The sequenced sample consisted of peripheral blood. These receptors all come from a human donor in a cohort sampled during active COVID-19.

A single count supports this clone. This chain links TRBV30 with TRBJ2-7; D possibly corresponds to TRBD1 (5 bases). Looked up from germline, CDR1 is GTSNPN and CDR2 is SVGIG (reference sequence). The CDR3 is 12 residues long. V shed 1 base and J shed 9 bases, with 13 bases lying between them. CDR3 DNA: TGTGCCTGGAGTGCGTCCCGACAGCGGCAGTACTTC. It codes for CAWSASRQRQYF.

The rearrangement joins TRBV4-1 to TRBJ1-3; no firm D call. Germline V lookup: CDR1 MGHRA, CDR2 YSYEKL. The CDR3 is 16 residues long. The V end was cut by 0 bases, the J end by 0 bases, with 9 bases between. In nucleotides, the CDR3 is TGCGCCAGCAGCCAAGATGGAGAGGGCTCTGGAAACACCATATATTTT. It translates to CASSQDGEGSGNTIYF.

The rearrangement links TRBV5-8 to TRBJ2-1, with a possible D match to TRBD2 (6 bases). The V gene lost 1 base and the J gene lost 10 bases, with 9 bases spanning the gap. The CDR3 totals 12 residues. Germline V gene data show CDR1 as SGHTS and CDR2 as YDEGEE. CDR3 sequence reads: CASSLFAGEQFF. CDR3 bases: TGTGCCAGCAGCTTGTTTGCGGGGGAGCAGTTCTTC.

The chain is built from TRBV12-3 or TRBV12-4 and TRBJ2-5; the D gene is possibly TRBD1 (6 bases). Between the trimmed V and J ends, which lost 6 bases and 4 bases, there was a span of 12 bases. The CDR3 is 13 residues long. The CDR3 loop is CASRLSGAETQYF. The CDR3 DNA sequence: TGTGCCAGCAGGCTTTCAGGGGCAGAGACCCAGTACTTC.

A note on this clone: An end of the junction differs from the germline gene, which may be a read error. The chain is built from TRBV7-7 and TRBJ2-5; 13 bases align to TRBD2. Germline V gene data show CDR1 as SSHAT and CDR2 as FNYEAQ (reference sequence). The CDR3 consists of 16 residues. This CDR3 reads CASSPGLAGARGTQYF. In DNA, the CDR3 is TGTGCTAGCAGCCCAGGACTAGCGGGGGCCCGGGGGACCCAGTACTTC. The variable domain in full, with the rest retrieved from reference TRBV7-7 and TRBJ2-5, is GAGVSQSPRYKVTKRGQDVTLRCDPISSHATLYWYQQALGQGPEFLTYFNYEAQPDKSGLPSDRFSAERPEGSISTLTIQRTEQRDSAMYRCASSPGLAGARGTQYFGPGTRLLVL.

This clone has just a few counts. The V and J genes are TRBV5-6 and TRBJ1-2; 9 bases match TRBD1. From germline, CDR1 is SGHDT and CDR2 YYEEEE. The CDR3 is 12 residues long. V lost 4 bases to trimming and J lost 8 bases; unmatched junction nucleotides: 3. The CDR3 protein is CASSPGTGGYTF. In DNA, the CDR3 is TGTGCCAGCAGCCCTGGGACAGGGGGCTACACCTTC.

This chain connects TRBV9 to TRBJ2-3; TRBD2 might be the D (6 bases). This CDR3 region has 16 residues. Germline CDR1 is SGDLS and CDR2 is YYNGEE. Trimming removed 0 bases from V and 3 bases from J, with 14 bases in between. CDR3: CASSVERAARTDTQYF. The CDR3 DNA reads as TGTGCCAGCAGCGTAGAGCGGGCAGCAAGAACAGATACGCAGTATTTT. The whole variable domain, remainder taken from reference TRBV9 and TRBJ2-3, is DSGVTQTPKHLITATGQRVTLRCSPRSGDLSVYWYQQSLDQGLQFLIQYYNGEERAKGNILERFSAQQFPDLHSELNLSSLELGDSALYFCASSVERAARTDTQYFGPGTRLTVL.

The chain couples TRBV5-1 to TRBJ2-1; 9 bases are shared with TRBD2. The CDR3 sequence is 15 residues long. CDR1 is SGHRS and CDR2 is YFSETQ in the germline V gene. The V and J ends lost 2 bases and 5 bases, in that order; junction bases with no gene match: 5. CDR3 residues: CASSFAGGPHNEQFF. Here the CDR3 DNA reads TGCGCCAGCAGCTTCGCGGGGGGGCCTCACAATGAGCAGTTCTTC.

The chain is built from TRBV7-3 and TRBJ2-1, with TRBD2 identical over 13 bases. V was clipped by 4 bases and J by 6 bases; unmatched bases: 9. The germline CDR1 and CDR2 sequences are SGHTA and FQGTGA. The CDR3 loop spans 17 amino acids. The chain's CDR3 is CASSSRTSGGGGNEQFF. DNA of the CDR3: TGTGCCAGCAGCTCACGGACTAGCGGGGGTGGTGGCAATGAGCAGTTCTTC.

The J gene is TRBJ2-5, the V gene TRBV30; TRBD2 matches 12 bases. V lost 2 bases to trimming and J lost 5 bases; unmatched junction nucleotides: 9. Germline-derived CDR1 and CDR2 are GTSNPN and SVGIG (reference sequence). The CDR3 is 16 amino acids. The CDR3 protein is CAWSLASGGATETQYF. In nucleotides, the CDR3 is TGTGCCTGGAGTCTTGCTAGCGGGGGGGCCACGGAGACCCAGTACTTC.

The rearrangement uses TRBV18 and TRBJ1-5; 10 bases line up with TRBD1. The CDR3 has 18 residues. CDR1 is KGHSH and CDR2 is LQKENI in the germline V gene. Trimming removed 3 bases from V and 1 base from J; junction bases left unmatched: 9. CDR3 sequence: CASSPTGGASSSNQPQHF. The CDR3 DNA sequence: TGTGCCAGCTCACCGACAGGGGGCGCATCGTCGAGCAATCAGCCCCAGCATTTT.

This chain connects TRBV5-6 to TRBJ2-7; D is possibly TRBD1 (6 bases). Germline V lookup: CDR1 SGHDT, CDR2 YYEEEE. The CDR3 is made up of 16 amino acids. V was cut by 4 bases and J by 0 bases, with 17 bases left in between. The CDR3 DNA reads TGTGCCAGCAGCGTACCTACAGGGTTCAGCTCCTACGAGCAGTACTTC. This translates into CASSVPTGFSSYEQYF.

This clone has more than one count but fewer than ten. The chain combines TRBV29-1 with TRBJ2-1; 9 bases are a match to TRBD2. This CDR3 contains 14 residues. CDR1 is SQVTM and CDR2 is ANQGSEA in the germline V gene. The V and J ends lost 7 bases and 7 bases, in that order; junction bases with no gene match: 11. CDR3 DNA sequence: TGCAGCGCCCCTCGCGGGGGGGCCGGGAATGAGCAGTTCTTC. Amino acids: CSAPRGGAGNEQFF.

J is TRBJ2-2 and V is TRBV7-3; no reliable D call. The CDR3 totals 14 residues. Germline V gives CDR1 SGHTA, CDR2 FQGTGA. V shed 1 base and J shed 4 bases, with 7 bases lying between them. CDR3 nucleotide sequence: TGTGCCAGCAGCTTAAGCGGCCCCACCGGGGAGCTGTTTTTT. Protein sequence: CASSLSGPTGELFF.

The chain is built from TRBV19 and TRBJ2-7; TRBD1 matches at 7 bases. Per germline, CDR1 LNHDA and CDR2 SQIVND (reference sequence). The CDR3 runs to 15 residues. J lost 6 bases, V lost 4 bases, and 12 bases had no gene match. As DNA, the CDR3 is TGTGCCAGTAGTAGCACCGGGACAGTATGGGGCGAGCAGTACTTC. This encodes CASSSTGTVWGEQYF. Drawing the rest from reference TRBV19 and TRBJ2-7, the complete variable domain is DGGITQSPKYLFRKEGQNVTLSCEQNLNHDAMYWYRQDPGQGLRLIYYSQIVNDFQKGDIAEGYSVSREKKESFPLTVTSAQKNPTAFYLCASSSTGTVWGEQYFGPGTRLTVT.

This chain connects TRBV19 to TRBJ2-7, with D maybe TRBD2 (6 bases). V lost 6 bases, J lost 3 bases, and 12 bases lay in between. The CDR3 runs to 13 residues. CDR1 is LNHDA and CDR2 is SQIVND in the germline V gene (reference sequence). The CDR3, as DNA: TGTGCCAGTAGGCCGGAGGGCTTCTACGAGCAGTACTTC. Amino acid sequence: CASRPEGFYEQYF.

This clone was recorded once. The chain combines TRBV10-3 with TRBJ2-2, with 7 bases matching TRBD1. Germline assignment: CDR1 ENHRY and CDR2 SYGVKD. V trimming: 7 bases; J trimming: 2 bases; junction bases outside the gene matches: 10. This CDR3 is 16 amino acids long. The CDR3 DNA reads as TGTGCCATCAAGGGGGCCCAGGGGACCAACACCGGGGAGCTGTTTTTT. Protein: CAIKGAQGTNTGELFF.

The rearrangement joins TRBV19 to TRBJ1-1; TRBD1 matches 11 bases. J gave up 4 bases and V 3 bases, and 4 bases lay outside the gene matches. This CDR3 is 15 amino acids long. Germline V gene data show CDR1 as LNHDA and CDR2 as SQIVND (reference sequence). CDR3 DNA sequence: TGTGCCAGTAGTATGGACAGGGGGCTGATCACTGAAGCTTTCTTT. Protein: CASSMDRGLITEAFF.

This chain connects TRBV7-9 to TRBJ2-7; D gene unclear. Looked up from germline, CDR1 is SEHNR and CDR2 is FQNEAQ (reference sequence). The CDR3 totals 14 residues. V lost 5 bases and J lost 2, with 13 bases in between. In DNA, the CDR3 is TGTGCCAGCAGCCTCCCCCAGGTACCCTACGAGCAGTACTTC. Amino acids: CASSLPQVPYEQYF.

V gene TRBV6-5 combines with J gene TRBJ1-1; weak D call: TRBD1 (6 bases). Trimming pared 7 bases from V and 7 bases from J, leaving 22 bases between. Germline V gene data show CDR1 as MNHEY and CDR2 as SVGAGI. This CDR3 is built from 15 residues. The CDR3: CASTRQTRGRDEAFF. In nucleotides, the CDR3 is TGTGCCAGCACCAGACAGACTAGGGGGAGGGATGAAGCTTTCTTT.

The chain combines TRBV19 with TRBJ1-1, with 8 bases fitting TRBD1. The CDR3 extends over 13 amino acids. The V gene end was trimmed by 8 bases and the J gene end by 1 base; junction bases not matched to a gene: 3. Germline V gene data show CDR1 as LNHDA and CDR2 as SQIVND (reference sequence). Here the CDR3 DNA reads TGTGCCAGTCGGGGGACAGGGAACACTGAAGCTTTCTTT. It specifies CASRGTGNTEAFF.

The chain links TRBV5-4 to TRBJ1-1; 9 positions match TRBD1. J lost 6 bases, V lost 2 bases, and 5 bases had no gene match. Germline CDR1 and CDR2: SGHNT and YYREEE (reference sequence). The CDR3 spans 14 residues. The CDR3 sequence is CASSLTGGGPEAFF. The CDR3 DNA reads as TGTGCCAGCAGCTTAACAGGGGGCGGACCTGAAGCTTTCTTT.

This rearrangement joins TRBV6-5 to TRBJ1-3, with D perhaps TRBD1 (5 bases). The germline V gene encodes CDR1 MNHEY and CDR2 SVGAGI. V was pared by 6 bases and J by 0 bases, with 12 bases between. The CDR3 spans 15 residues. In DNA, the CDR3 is TGTGCCAGCAGGCCCCGGGGGTTCTCTGGAAACACCATATATTTT. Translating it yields CASRPRGFSGNTIYF.

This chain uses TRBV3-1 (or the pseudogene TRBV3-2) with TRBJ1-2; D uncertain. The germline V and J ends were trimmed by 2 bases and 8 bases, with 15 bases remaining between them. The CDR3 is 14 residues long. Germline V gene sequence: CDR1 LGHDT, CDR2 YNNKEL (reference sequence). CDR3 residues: CASSQTLDYKGYTF. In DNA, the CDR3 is TGTGCCAGCAGCCAAACCCTGGACTATAAGGGCTACACCTTC.

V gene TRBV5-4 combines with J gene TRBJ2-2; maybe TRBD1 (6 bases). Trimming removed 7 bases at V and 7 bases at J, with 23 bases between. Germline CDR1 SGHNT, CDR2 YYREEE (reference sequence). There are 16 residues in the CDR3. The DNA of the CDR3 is TGTGCCAGCTCCCCCCCTGGGGGCGGATCGGGCGGGGAGCTGTTTTTT. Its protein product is CASSPPGGGSGGELFF.

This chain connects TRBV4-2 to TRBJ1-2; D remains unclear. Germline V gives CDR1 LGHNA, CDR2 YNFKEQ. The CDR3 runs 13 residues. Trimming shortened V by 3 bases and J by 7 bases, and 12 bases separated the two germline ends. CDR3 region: CASSHTTLPGYTF. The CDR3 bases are TGTGCCAGCAGCCACACCACTCTCCCTGGCTACACCTTC.

The DNA for the CDR3 is TGTGCCAGCAGGTCCCCGGGAACAGATACGCAGTATTTT. Amino acids: CASRSPGTDTQYF. The V and J genes are TRBV6-5 and TRBJ2-3, with D possibly TRBD2 on 5 matching bases. Trimming pared 6 bases from V and 3 bases from J, leaving 10 bases between. The length of the CDR3 is 13 residues. Germline CDR1 reads MNHEY; CDR2 reads SVGAGI.

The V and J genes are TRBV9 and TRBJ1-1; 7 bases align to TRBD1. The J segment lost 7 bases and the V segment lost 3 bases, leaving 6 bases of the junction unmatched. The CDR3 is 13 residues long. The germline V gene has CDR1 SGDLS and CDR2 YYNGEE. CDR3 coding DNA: TGTGCCAGCAGCGGGGGGACAGTCAGTGAAGCTTTCTTT. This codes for CASSGGTVSEAFF.